The source of this TCR beta chain is a study of cytomegalovirus exposure and HLA in healthy donors. Study in general: For the approximately 410 genotyped donors, around 76% fell within the Caucasian-associated ancestry cluster.

Vbeta (60) and Jbeta (13) primers were used in the PCR. Clones were sequenced by immunoSEQ multiplex PCR, and TCRdb holds only the in-frame ones, with some missing. The sample contains under 150,000 clones, 70% to 85% of which appear only once. This clone was recorded a few times. The clonotype comes from a woman aged 55 to 70 in good health and CMV-seropositive. Sequenced sample: PBMCs.

The CDR3 nucleotides read TGTGCCAGCAGCTTTAGCGGGCGCACAGATACGCAGTATTTT. Translated: CASSFSGRTDTQYF. The V and J genes are TRBV5-6 and TRBJ2-3, with 7 bases lining up with TRBD2. V shed 2 bases and J 1 base; nucleotides not matched to a gene: 1. The CDR3 has 14 amino acids. Germline V gene sequence: CDR1 SGHDT, CDR2 YYEEEE.